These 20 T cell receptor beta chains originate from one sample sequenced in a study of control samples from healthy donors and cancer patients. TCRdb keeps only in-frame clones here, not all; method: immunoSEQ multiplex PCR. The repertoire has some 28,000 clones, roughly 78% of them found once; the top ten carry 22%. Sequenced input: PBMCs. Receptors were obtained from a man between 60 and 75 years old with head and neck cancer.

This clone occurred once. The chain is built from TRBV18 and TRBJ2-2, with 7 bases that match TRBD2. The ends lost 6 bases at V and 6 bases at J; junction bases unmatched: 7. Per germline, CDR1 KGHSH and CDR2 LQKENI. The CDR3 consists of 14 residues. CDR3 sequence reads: CASSRTSRAGELFF. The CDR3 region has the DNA TGTGCCAGCTCTCGGACTAGTAGGGCCGGGGAGCTGTTTTTT.

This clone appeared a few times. The CDR3 is CASSQALGSGETQYF. The CDR3 DNA reads as TGTGCCAGCAGCCAAGCCCTGGGGAGCGGGGAGACCCAGTACTTC. The chain joins TRBV14 to TRBJ2-5; the D gene is possibly TRBD2 (6 bases). Trimming stripped 1 base from V and 5 bases from J, with 14 bases between. The CDR3 covers 15 residues. Germline CDR1 SGHDN, CDR2 FVKESK.

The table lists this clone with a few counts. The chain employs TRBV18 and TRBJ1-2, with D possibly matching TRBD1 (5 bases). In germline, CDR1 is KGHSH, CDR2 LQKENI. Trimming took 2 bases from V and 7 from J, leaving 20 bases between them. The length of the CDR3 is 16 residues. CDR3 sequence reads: CASSPAVTTAPFGYTF. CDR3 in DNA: TGTGCCAGCTCACCAGCCGTTACGACAGCACCGTTTGGCTACACCTTC.

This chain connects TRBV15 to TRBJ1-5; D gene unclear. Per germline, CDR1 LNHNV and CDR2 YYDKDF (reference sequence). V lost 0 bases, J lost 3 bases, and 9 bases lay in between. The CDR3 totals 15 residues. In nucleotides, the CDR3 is TGTGCCACCAGCAGAGATGAAGGGCACAATCAGCCCCAGCATTTT. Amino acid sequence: CATSRDEGHNQPQHF.

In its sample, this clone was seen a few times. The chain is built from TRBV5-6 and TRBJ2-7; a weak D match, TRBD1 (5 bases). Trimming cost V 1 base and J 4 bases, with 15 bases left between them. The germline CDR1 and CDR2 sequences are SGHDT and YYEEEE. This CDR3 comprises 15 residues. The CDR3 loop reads CASSLKGFKGYEQYF. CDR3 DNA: TGTGCCAGCAGCTTGAAGGGGTTCAAAGGGTACGAGCAGTACTTC.

CDR3 bases: TGTGCCAGCAGCCCCGGGACAGGGGGCAGGAATAATTCACCCCTCCACTTT. It yields the protein CASSPGTGGRNNSPLHF. V gene TRBV28 combines with J gene TRBJ1-6; 12 bases agree with TRBD1. CDR1 is MDHEN, CDR2 SYDVKM, per germline. After removal of 6 bases from V and 5 bases from J, the junction contained 8 bases not matched to a gene. This CDR3 is 17 amino acids long.

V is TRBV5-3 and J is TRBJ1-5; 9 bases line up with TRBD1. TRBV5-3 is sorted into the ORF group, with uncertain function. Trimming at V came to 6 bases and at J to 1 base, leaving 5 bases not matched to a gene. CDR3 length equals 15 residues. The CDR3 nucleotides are TGTGCCAGAACTGACAGGGGGTTGAGCAATCAGCCCCAGCATTTT. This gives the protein CARTDRGLSNQPQHF.

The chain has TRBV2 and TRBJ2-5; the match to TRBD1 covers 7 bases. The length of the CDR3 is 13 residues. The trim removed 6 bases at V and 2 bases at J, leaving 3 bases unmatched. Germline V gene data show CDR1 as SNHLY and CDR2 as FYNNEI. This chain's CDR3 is CASRPGQQETQYF. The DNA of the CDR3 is TGTGCCAGCAGACCGGGACAGCAAGAGACCCAGTACTTC. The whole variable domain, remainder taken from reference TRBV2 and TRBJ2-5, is EPEVTQTPSHQVTQMGQEVILRCVPISNHLYFYWYRQILGQKVEFLVSFYNNEISEKSEIFDDQFSVERPDGSNFTLKIRSTKLEDSAMYFCASRPGQQETQYFGPGTRLLVL.

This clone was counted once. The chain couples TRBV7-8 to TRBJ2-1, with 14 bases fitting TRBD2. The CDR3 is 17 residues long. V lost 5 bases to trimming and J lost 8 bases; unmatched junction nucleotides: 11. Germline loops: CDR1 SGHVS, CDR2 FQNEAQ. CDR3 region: CASSRLRTSGRSDEQFF. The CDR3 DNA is TGTGCCAGCAGCCGACTTAGGACTAGCGGGAGGTCAGATGAGCAGTTCTTC.

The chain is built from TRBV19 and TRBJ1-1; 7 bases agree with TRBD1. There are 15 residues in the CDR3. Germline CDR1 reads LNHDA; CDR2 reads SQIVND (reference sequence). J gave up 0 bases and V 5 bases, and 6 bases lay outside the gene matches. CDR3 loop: CASSSPGGMNTEAFF. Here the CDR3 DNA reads TGTGCCAGTAGTTCTCCAGGGGGGATGAACACTGAAGCTTTCTTT.

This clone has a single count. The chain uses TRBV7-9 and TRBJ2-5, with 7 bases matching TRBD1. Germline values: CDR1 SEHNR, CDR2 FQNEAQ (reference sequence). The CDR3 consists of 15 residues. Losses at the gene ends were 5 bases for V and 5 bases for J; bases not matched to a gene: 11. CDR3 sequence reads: CASSPRQGVVETQYF. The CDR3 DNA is TGTGCCAGCAGCCCCCGCCAGGGGGTGGTGGAGACCCAGTACTTC.

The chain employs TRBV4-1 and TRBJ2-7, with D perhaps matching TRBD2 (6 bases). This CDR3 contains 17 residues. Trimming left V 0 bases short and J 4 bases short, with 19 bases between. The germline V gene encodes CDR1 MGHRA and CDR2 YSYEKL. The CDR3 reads CASSQDRGPSDSYEQYF. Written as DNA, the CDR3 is TGCGCCAGCAGCCAAGATCGCGGGCCTAGCGACTCTTACGAGCAGTACTTC.

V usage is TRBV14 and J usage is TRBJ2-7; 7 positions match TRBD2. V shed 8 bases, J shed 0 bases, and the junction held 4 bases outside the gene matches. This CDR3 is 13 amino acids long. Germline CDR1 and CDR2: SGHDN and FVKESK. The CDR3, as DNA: TGTGCCAGCGGTCTAGCGGACTCCTACGAGCAGTACTTC. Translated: CASGLADSYEQYF. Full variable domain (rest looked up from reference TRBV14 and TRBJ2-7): EAGVTQFPSHSVIEKGQTVTLRCDPISGHDNLYWYRRVMGKEIKFLLHFVKESKQDESGMPNNRFLAERTGGTYSTLKVQPAELEDSGVYFCASGLADSYEQYFGPGTRLTVT.

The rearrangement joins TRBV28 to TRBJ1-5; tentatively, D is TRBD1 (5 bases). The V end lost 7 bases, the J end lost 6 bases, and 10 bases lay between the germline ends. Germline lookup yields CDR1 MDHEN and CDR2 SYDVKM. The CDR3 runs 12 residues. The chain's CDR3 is CASTSGGQPQHF. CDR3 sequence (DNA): TGTGCCAGCACTTCGGGGGGTCAGCCCCAGCATTTT.

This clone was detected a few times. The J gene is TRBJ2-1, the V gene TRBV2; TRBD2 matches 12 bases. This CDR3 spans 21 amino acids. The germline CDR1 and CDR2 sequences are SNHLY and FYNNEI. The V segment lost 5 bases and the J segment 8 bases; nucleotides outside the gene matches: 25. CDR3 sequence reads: CASSPPWRLAGGPTHTHEQFF. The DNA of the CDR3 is TGTGCCAGCAGTCCCCCCTGGAGGCTAGCGGGAGGGCCGACCCACACCCATGAGCAGTTCTTC.

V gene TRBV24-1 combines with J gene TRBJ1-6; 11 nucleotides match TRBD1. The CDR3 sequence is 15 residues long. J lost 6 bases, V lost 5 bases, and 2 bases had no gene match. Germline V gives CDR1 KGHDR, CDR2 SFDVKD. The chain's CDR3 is CATSAGQGANSPLHF. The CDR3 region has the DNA TGTGCCACCAGTGCCGGACAGGGGGCTAATTCACCCCTCCACTTT.

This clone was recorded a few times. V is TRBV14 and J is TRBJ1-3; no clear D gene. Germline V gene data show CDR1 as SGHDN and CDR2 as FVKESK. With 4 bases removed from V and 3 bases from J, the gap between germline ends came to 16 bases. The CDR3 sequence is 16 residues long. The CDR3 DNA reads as TGTGCCAGCAGCCCCCTCGGCCCACCCGGTGGAAACACCATATATTTT. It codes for CASSPLGPPGGNTIYF.

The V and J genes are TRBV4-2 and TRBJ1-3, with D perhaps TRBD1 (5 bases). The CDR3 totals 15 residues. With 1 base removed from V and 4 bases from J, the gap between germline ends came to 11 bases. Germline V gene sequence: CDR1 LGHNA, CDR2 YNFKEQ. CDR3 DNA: TGTGCCAGCAGCCAAGTTGGGGGATCCGGAAACACCATATATTTT. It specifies CASSQVGGSGNTIYF.

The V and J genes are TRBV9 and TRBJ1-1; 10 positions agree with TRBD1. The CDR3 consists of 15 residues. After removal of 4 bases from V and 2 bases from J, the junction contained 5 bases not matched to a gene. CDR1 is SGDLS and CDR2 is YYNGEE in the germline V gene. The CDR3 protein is CASSSRQGANTEAFF. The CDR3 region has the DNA TGTGCCAGCAGCTCCCGACAGGGGGCAAACACTGAAGCTTTCTTT.

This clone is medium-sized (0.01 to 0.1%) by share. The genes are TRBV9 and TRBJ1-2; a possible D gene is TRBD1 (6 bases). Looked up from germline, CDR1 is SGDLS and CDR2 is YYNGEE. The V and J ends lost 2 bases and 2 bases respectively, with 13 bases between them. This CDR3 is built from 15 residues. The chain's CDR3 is CASSVRQEMNYGYTF. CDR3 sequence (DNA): TGTGCCAGCAGCGTTCGACAGGAGATGAACTATGGCTACACCTTC.